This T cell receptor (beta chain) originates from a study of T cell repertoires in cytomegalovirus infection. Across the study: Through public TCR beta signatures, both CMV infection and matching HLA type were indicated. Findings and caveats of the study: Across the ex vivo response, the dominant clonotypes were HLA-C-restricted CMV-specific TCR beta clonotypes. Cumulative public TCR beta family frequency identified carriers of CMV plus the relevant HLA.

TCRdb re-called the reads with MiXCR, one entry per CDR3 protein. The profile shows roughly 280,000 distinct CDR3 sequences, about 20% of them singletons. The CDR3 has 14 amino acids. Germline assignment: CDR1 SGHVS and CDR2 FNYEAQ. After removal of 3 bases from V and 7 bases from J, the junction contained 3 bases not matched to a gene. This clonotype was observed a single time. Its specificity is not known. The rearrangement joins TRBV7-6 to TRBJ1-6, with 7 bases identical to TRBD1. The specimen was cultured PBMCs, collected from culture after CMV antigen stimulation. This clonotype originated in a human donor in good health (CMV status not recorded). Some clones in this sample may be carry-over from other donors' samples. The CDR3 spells CASSLGQPNSPLHF. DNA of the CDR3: TGTGCCAGCAGCTTGGGACAGCCGAATTCACCCCTCCACTTT.